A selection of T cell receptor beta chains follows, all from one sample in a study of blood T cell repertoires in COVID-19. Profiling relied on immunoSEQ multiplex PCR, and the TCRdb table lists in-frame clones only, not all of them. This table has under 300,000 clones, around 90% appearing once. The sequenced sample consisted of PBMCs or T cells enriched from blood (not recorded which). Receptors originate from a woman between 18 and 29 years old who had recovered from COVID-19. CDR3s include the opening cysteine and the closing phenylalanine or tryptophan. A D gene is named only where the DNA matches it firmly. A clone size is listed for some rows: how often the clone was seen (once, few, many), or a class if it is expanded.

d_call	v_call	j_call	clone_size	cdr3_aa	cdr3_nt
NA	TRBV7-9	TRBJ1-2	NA	CASSLMTAYGYTF	TGTGCCAGCAGCTTAATGACTGCGTATGGCTACACCTTC
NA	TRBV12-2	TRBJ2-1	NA	CASRLVRLAGDDNEQFF	TGTGCAAGTCGCTTAGTCCGACTAGCGGGAGACGACAATGAGCAGTTCTTC
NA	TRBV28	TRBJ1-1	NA	CASMGGGTEAFF	TGTGCCAGTATGGGAGGGGGCACTGAAGCTTTCTTT
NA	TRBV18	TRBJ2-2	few	CASSDSANTGELFF	TGTGCCAGCTCCGACAGCGCGAACACCGGGGAGCTGTTTTTT
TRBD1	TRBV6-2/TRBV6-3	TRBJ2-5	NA	CASSPTGATHRQETQYF	TGTGCCAGCAGCCCTACAGGGGCCACACACCGCCAAGAGACCCAGTACTTC
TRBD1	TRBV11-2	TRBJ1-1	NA	CASRVGQGGFNTEAFF	TGTGCCAGCAGGGTGGGACAGGGAGGTTTCAACACTGAAGCTTTCTTT
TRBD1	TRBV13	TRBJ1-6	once	CASSIDRAGSPLHF	TGTGCCAGCAGCATCGACAGGGCGGGGTCACCCCTCCACTTT
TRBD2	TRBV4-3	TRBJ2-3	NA	CASSQGLGLAGSTDTQYF	TGCGCCAGCAGCCAGGGCCTTGGGCTAGCGGGGAGCACAGATACGCAGTATTTT
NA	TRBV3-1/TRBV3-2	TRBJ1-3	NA	CASSQGQDTNSGNTIYF	TGTGCCAGCAGCCAAGGTCAGGACACAAACTCTGGAAACACCATATATTTT
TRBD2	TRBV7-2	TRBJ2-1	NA	CASSSGLAGGSGHNEQFF	TGTGCCAGCAGCTCTGGACTAGCGGGGGGGTCCGGCCACAATGAGCAGTTCTTC
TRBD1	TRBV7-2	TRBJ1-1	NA	CASSLSGTVIMNTEAFF	TGTGCCAGCAGCTTATCCGGGACAGTTATAATGAACACTGAAGCTTTCTTT
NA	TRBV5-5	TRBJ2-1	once	CASSELFDNEQFF	TGTGCCAGCAGCGAACTATTCGACAATGAGCAGTTCTTC
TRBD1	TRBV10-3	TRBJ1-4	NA	CAISPTGGGLTNEKLFF	TGTGCCATCAGCCCCACAGGGGGAGGACTTACTAATGAAAAACTGTTTTTT
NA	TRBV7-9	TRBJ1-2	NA	CASSLDFQGGYTF	TGTGCCAGCAGCTTAGACTTCCAGGGTGGCTACACCTTC
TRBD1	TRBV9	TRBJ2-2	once	CASSVALTGVSGELFF	TGTGCCAGCAGCGTAGCCCTCACAGGGGTGAGCGGGGAGCTGTTTTTT
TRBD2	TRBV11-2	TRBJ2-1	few	CASSPRPSGGGYNEQFF	TGTGCCAGCAGCCCAAGGCCGTCCGGCGGGGGCTACAATGAGCAGTTCTTC
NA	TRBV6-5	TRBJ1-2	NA	CASTSGYGYTF	TGTGCCAGCACCTCAGGGTATGGCTACACCTTC
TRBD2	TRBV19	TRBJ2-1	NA	CASSIQGLAGVEQFF	TGTGCCAGTAGTATTCAAGGACTAGCGGGGGTCGAGCAGTTCTTC
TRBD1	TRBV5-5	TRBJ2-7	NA	CASTTDRISYEQYF	TGTGCCAGCACCACGGACAGGATCTCCTACGAGCAGTACTTC
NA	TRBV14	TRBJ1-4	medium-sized	CASSQEEGTNEKLFF	TGTGCCAGCAGCCAAGAAGAGGGAACTAATGAAAAACTGTTTTTT
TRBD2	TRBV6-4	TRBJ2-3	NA	CASSEVAGGHTDTQYF	TGTGCCAGCAGTGAGGTAGCGGGGGGGCACACAGATACGCAGTATTTT
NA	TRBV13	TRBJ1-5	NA	CASSRGWNQPQHF	TGTGCCAGCAGCCGCGGATGGAATCAGCCCCAGCATTTT